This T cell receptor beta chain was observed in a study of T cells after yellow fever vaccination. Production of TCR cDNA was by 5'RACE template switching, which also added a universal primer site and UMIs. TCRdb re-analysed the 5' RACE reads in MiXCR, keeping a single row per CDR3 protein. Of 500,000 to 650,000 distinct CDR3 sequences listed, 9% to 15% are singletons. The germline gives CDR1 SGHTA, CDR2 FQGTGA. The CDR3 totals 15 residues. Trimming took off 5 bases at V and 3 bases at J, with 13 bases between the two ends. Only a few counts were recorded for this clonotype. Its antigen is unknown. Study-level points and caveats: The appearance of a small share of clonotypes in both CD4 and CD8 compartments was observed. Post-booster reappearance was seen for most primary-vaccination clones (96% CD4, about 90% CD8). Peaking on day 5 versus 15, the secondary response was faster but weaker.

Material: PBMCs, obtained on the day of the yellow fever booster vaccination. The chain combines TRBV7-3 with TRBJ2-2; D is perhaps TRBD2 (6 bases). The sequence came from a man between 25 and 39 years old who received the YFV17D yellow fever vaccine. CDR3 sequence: CASSRGRSDTGELFF. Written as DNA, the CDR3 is TGTGCCAGCAGCCGAGGGAGGTCCGACACCGGGGAGCTGTTTTTT.